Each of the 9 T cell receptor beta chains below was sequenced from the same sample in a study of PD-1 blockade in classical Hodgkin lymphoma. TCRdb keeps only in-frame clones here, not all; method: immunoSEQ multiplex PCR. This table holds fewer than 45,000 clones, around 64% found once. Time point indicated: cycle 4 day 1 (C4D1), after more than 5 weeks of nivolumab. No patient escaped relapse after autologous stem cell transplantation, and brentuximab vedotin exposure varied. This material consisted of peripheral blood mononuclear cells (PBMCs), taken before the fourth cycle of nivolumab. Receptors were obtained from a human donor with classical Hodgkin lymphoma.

CDR3 sequence (DNA): TGCGCCAGCCCTTTCTACGAGCAGTACTTC. Its protein product is CASPFYEQYF. V usage is TRBV10-1 and J usage is TRBJ2-7; unclear D gene. This CDR3 is 10 amino acids long. CDR1 WNHNN and CDR2 SYGVQD come from the germline V gene (reference sequence). V dropped 8 bases and J dropped 3 bases, with 5 bases sitting between them.

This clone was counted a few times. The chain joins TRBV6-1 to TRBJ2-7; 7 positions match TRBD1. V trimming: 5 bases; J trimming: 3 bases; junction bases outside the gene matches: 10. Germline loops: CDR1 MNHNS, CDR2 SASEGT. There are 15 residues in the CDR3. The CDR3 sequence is CASSRTGTELYEQYF. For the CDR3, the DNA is TGTGCCAGCAGTCGGACCGGGACAGAACTCTACGAGCAGTACTTC.

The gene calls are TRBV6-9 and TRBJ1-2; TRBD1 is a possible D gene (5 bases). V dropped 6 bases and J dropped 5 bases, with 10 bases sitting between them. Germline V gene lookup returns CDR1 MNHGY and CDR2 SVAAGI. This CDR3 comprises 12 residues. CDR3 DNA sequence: TGTGCCAGCAGGGGGCGCGGGTATGGCTACACCTTC. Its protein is CASRGRGYGYTF.

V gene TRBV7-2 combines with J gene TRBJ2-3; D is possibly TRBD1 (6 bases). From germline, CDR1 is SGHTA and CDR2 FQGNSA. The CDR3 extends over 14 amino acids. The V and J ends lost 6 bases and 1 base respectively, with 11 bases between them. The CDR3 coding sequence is TGTGCCAGCAGTGGACAGTTTGGCACAGATACGCAGTATTTT. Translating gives CASSGQFGTDTQYF.

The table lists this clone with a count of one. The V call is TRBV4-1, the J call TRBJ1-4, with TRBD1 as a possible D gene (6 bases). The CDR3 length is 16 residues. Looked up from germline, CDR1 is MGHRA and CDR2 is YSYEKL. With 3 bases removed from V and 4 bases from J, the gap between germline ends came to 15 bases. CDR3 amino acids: CASSQTGRGYNEKLFF. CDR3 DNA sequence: TGCGCCAGCAGCCAGACAGGTCGGGGTTATAATGAAAAACTGTTTTTT.

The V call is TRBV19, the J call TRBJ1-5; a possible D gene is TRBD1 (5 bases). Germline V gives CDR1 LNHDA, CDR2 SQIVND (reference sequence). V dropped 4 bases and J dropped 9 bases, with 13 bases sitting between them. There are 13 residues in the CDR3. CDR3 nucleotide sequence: TGTGCCAGTAGTACCGACGGGGCCCGGCCCCAGCATTTT. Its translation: CASSTDGARPQHF.

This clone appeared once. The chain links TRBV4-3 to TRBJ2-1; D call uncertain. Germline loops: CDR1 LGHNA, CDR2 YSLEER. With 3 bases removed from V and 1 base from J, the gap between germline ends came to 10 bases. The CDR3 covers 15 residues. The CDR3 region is CASSHGPASYNEQFF. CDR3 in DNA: TGCGCCAGCAGCCATGGTCCGGCGTCCTACAATGAGCAGTTCTTC.

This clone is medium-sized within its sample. The CDR3, as DNA: TGTGCCAGTAGTATGCAGGTGGGAGGAGGCTACACCTTC. Encoded protein: CASSMQVGGGYTF. The chain links TRBV19 to TRBJ1-2; D not certain. The ends were cut back, 3 bases at V and 8 bases at J, with 13 bases in the middle. Germline values: CDR1 LNHDA, CDR2 SQIVND (reference sequence). The CDR3 totals 13 residues.

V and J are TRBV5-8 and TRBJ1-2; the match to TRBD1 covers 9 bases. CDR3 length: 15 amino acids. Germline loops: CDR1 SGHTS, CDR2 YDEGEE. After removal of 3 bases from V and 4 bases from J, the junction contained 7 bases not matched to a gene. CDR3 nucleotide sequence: TGTGCCAGCAGCTCGCGGGACAGGGCCTTCTATGGCTACACCTTC. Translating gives CASSSRDRAFYGYTF.